This TCR beta chain was observed in a study of identical twins. Overall study findings and caveats: There is a chance that invariant MAIT and iNKT cells partially muddied zero-insertion analyses.

No donor was unhealthy or non-Caucasian. Worth noting for this clonotype: Antigen specificity is unknown.

TCRdb reprocessed the 5' RACE reads with MiXCR, giving one entry per CDR3 protein. The sample carries 350,000 to 450,000 distinct CDR3 sequences, around 20% recorded once. V lost 5 bases and J 3 bases, leaving 16 bases between the germline ends. In germline, CDR1 is MDHEN, CDR2 SYDVKM. The CDR3 runs to 15 residues. Sequenced sample: naive T cells sorted from blood. The rearrangement links TRBV28 to TRBJ1-2; D gene unclear. The receptor was isolated from a man in his fifties or sixties in good health. CDR3 sequence (DNA): TGTGCCAGCAGTACCCTCTTGGGTAGGGACTATGGCTACACCTTC. As protein: CASSTLLGRDYGYTF.